The 14 T cell receptor beta chains in this list originate from one sample, sequenced in a study of CD8 T cells in ankylosing spondylitis. TCRdb reprocessed the 5' RACE reads via MiXCR and lists one record per CDR3 protein. In the table there are 250,000 to 300,000 distinct CDR3 sequences, about 19% of which are singletons. Source material: blood, either unsorted or a sorted T cell fraction (not recorded which). All receptors derive from a male donor with ankylosing spondylitis or in good health (not recorded which).

This clonotype appeared many times. This chain uses TRBV12-3 or TRBV12-4 with TRBJ2-3, with 9 bases that match TRBD2. The ends lost 3 bases at V and 0 bases at J; junction bases unmatched: 13. The CDR3 length is 19 residues. Here the CDR3 DNA reads TGTGCCAGCAGTTTCATTGCTCCAGGGCTAGCGGGGAGCACAGATACGCAGTATTTT. It translates to CASSFIAPGLAGSTDTQYF.

V usage is TRBV9 and J usage is TRBJ2-2, with D perhaps TRBD2 (5 bases). This CDR3 has 14 residues. V lost 0 bases to trimming and J lost 5 bases, with 8 bases between them. The germline CDR1 and CDR2 sequences are SGDLS and YYNGEE. The CDR3 DNA reads as TGTGCCAGCAGCGTAGTTTCGGGAACCGGGGAGCTGTTTTTT. Translation gives CASSVVSGTGELFF.

This clonotype was found a few times. The junction and the germline gene differ at one end; a read error may be behind it. The V gene is TRBV10-3, the J gene TRBJ2-5, with D perhaps assigned TRBD1 or TRBD2 (5 bases each). Germline loops: CDR1 ENHRY, CDR2 SYGVKD. The CDR3 covers 13 residues. CDR3 nucleotide sequence: TGTGTCATCAGGGACGAGAACCAAGAGACCCAGTACTTC. Its translation: CVIRDENQETQYF.

This clonotype was seen a handful of times. The rearrangement links TRBV7-8 to TRBJ1-6, with TRBD1 as a possible D gene (5 bases). Trimming took off 2 bases at V and 7 bases at J, with 15 bases between the two ends. Germline CDR1 reads SGHVS; CDR2 reads FQNEAQ. The CDR3 consists of 16 residues. DNA for the CDR3: TGTGCCAGCAGCTTAATATCGGCCGGGGGAAATTCACCCCTCCACTTT. Amino acids: CASSLISAGGNSPLHF.

This chain connects TRBV5-1 to TRBJ1-4; 7 positions match TRBD1. The trim removed 4 bases at V and 8 bases at J, leaving 11 bases unmatched. CDR1 and CDR2 (germline): SGHRS, YFSETQ. This CDR3 region has 15 residues. CDR3: CASSRSRGGEEKLFF. In nucleotides, the CDR3 is TGCGCCAGCAGCCGGTCGAGAGGGGGCGAGGAAAAACTGTTTTTT.

This clonotype was observed many times. J is TRBJ2-3 and V is TRBV20-1; 11 bases are shared with TRBD2. V was clipped by 6 bases and J by 0 bases; unmatched bases: 5. The CDR3 spans 15 residues. In germline, CDR1 is DFQATT, CDR2 SNEGSKA (reference sequence). The DNA for the CDR3 is TGCAGTGCACCCACTAGCGGGGGTAGCACAGATACGCAGTATTTT. Amino acids: CSAPTSGGSTDTQYF.

This clonotype was detected many times. The V and J genes are TRBV28 and TRBJ1-3, with 9 positions matching TRBD1. There are 16 residues in the CDR3. V shed 5 bases and J 3 bases; nucleotides not matched to a gene: 8. Germline CDR1 is MDHEN and CDR2 is SYDVKM. The CDR3: CASSAQQGAHGNTIYF. The CDR3 region has the DNA TGTGCCAGCAGTGCACAACAGGGGGCGCATGGAAACACCATATATTTT.

This clonotype was counted ten times or more. J is TRBJ2-5 and V is TRBV20-1, with TRBD1 matching over 7 bases. The germline V gene has CDR1 DFQATT and CDR2 SNEGSKA (reference sequence). There are 15 residues in the CDR3. With 6 bases clipped from V and 5 bases from J, the junction kept 15 bases outside the gene matches. The CDR3 coding sequence is TGCAGTGCCTCCGGGACAGTCTCCGGTTGGGAGACCCAGTACTTC. This encodes CSASGTVSGWETQYF.

The chain joins TRBV20-1 to TRBJ2-1, with D possibly being TRBD2 (6 bases). V shed 2 bases and J shed 0 bases, with 11 bases lying between them. From germline, CDR1 is DFQATT and CDR2 SNEGSKA (reference sequence). The CDR3 runs 15 residues. CDR3 protein: CSARKGTYSYNEQFF. The DNA of the CDR3 is TGCAGTGCTAGAAAGGGGACTTACTCCTACAATGAGCAGTTCTTC.

This sequence joins TRBV15 and TRBJ1-2; 8 bases match TRBD1. Trimming cost V 2 bases and J 2 bases; bases outside gene matches: 4. The CDR3 is 15 residues long. Germline CDR1 is LNHNV and CDR2 is YYDKDF (reference sequence). CDR3 sequence (DNA): TGTGCCACCAGCAGAAGGACAGGGAGAAACTATGGCTACACCTTC. It yields the protein CATSRRTGRNYGYTF.

There are a few counts of this clonotype. The chain employs TRBV5-1 and TRBJ2-3; a possible D gene is TRBD2 (6 bases). Germline V gene data show CDR1 as SGHRS and CDR2 as YFSETQ. There are 14 residues in the CDR3. Trimming removed 7 bases at V and 4 bases at J, with 16 bases between. CDR3 sequence: CASRFSGEADTQYF. The CDR3 bases are TGCGCCAGCCGATTTTCCGGGGAGGCAGATACGCAGTATTTT.

Many counts were recorded for this clonotype. The J gene is TRBJ2-5, the V gene TRBV20-1; 7 bases align to TRBD2. CDR3 length: 15 amino acids. Germline V gene sequence: CDR1 DFQATT, CDR2 SNEGSKA (reference sequence). J was trimmed by 5 bases and V by 7 bases; bases with no gene match: 16. Here the CDR3 DNA reads TGCAGTGTCCAAACGGCTAGCGGAAGAGGGGAGACCCAGTACTTC. It translates to CSVQTASGRGETQYF.

This clonotype was detected a few times. The chain carries TRBV4-1 and TRBJ2-7; 10 nucleotides agree with TRBD1. CDR3 length: 17 residues. Trimming removed 1 base from V and 3 bases from J; junction bases left unmatched: 9. Germline CDR1 is MGHRA and CDR2 is YSYEKL. The CDR3 sequence: CASSQGWDRGTIYEQYV. DNA of the CDR3: TGCGCCAGCAGCCAAGGATGGGACAGGGGAACTATCTACGAGCAGTACGTC.

The chain carries TRBV20-1 and TRBJ2-7; D may be TRBD2 (5 bases). The germline gives CDR1 DFQATT, CDR2 SNEGSKA (reference sequence). The CDR3 has 14 residues. With 0 bases removed from V and 2 bases from J, the gap between germline ends came to 11 bases. CDR3 protein: CSARDVREPYEQYV. DNA of the CDR3: TGCAGTGCTAGAGATGTACGGGAACCCTACGAGCAGTACGTC.